The present T cell receptor (beta chain) was sequenced within a study of T-cell memory formation after mild COVID-19. TCRdb ran MiXCR on the 5' RACE reads and lists one entry per CDR3 protein. This sample carries around 250,000 distinct CDR3 sequences, around 15% of them seen once, and the ten largest clones take about a fifth. Whole-study results and caveats: The authors did not confirm SARS-CoV-2 specificity of second-wave clones peaking day 37.

With respect to this clonotype: Antigen specificity is unknown.

V lost 5 bases to trimming and J lost 1 base, with 17 bases between them. There are 17 residues in the CDR3. CDR1 and CDR2 (germline): SEHNR, FQNEAQ (reference sequence). V gene TRBV7-9 combines with J gene TRBJ2-2, with D perhaps matching TRBD1 or TRBD2 (6 bases each). This TCR came from a man aged 18 to 29 who had mild COVID-19 (a few samples of this study predate the infection). Cell type and time point are not known. The sequenced sample was PBMCs or a T cell subset sorted from them (not recorded which). The CDR3 loop reads CASSLLWRGKNTGELFF. CDR3 nucleotide sequence: TGTGCCAGCAGCCTCCTCTGGAGGGGGAAGAACACCGGGGAGCTGTTTTTT. Complete variable domain (other parts from reference TRBV7-9 and TRBJ2-2): DTGVSQNPRHKITKRGQNVTFRCDPISEHNRLYWYRQTLGQGPEFLTYFQNEAQLEKSRLLSDRFSAERPKGSFSTLEIQRTEQGDSAMYLCASSLLWRGKNTGELFFGEGSRLTVL.